This entry concerns a single TCR beta chain. Its target is not known. Attached unique molecular identifiers marked individual cDNA molecules. Each CDR3 protein is one row after TCRdb ran MiXCR on the 5' RACE reads. The profile covers some 64,000 distinct CDR3 sequences, with 10% to 14% appearing a single time and around 1.8% taken by the ten largest. This sample was taken from a study of early T cells in non-severe SARS-CoV-2 infection. Study details: Alpha and beta chains were unpaired, from unsorted whole-blood bulk RNA. Whole-study findings and limits: Anti-spike CD8 responses were favored in VDJdb matching, and private and CD4 specificities were missed.

The germline gives CDR1 SQVTM, CDR2 ANQGSEA. The CDR3 consists of 13 residues. Trimming left V 6 bases short and J 0 bases short, with 11 bases between. The source is an adult who was a healthcare worker with PCR-confirmed SARS-CoV-2 infection or an uninfected control (not recorded which). J is TRBJ1-1 and V is TRBV29-1; D is undetermined. Input material: whole blood. The CDR3 coding sequence is TGCAGCGTCGCAGGATTGATGAACACTGAAGCTTTCTTT. It yields the protein CSVAGLMNTEAFF.